This is a list of T cell receptor beta chains from one sample in a study of response to subunit inactivated influenza vaccine. MiXCR, run by TCRdb on the RT-PCR reads, gives a single entry per CDR3 protein. The table has hundreds of thousands of distinct CDR3 sequences, around 14% seen once. The sequencing used PBMCs from blood, collected 14 days before vaccination. Receptors were obtained from a man aged 50-60 years who received an inactivated influenza vaccine. Both conserved end residues are part of each CDR3. Each record gives: clone size, V gene, J gene, CDR3 protein. A clone size is listed for some rows: how often the clone was seen (once, few, many), or a class if it is expanded.

many	TRBV6-1	TRBJ1-5	CASSPDRGGNQPQHF
-	TRBV5-1	TRBJ1-2	CASSNRVGDYGYTF
many	TRBV7-2	TRBJ2-4	CASSPGLAKNIQYF
-	TRBV4-3	TRBJ2-7	CASSPSFGRSYEQYF
many	TRBV18	TRBJ2-1	CASSPQSYNEQFF
-	TRBV18	TRBJ1-2	CASSATENYGYTF
few	TRBV27	TRBJ2-7	CASSLGALINEQYF
-	TRBV29-1	TRBJ2-5	CSGARGLETQYF
few	TRBV7-9	TRBJ2-7	CASSFGAHEQYF
-	TRBV4-2	TRBJ2-4	CASSQVGSGNLGNIQYF